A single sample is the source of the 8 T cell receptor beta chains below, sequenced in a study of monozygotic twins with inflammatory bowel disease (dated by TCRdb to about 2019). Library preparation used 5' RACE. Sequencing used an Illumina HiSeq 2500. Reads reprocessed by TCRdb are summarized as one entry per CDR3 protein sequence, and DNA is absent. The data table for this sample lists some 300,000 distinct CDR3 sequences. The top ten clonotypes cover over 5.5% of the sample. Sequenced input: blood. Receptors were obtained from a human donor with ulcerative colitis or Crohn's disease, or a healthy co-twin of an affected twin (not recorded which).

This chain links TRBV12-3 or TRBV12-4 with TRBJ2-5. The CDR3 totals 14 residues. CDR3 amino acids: CASRLESTTKTQYF.

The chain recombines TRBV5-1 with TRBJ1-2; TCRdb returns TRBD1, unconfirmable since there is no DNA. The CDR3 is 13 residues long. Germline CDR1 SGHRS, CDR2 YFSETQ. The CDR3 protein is CASSLTGDHGYTF.

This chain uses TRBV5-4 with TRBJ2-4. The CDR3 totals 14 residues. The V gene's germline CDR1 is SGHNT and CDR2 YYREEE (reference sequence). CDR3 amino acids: CASSFLGSKNIQYF. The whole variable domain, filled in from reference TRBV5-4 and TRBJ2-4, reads ETGVTQSPTHLIKTRGQQVTLRCSSQSGHNTVSWYQQALGQGPQFIFQYYREEENGRGNFPPRFSGLQFPNYSSELNVNALELDDSALYLCASSFLGSKNIQYFGAGTRLSVL.

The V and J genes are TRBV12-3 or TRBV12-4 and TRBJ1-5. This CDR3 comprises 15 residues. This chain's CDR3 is CASSFGGYSNQPQHF.

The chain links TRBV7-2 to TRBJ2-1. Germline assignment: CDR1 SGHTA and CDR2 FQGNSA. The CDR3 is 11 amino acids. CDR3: CASSLAHEQFF. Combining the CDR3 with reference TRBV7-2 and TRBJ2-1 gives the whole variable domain GAGVSQSPSNKVTEKGKDVELRCDPISGHTALYWYRQSLGQGLEFLIYFQGNSAPDKSGLPSDRFSAERTGGSVSTLTIQRTQQEDSAVYLCASSLAHEQFFGPGTRLTVL.

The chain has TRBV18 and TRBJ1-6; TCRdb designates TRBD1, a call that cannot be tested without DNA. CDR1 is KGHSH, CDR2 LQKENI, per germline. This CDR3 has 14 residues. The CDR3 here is CASSSGQPNSPLHF.

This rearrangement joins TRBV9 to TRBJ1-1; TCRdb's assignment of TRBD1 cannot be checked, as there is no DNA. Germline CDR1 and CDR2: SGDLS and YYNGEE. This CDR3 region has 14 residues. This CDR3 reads CASSVSTGIAEAFF. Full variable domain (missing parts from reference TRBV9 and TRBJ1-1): DSGVTQTPKHLITATGQRVTLRCSPRSGDLSVYWYQQSLDQGLQFLIQYYNGEERAKGNILERFSAQQFPDLHSELNLSSLELGDSALYFCASSVSTGIAEAFFGQGTRLTVV.

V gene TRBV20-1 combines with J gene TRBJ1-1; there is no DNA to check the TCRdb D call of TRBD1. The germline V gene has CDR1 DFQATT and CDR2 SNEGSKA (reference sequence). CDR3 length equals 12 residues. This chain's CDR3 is CSARVGVAEAFF.